The 32 T cell receptor beta chains below were found in one sample sequenced in a study of blood T cell repertoires in COVID-19. Clones were read by immunoSEQ multiplex PCR, and TCRdb kept only the in-frame ones, dropping some. The data show 180,000 or so clones, 80% to 85% seen once. The sample comprised PBMCs or T cells enriched from blood (not recorded which). The receptor set was obtained from a man aged 35-49 years who had recovered from COVID-19.

This chain connects TRBV3-1 (or the pseudogene TRBV3-2) to TRBJ2-1, with D possibly being TRBD1 (6 bases). The length of the CDR3 is 12 residues. Germline V gene data show CDR1 as LGHDT and CDR2 as YNNKEL (reference sequence). The V and J ends lost 2 bases and 13 bases respectively, with 12 bases between them. The CDR3 DNA reads as TGTGCCAGCAGCCAACAGGACAGCCTCCAGTTCTTC. Translated: CASSQQDSLQFF.

The J gene is TRBJ1-2, the V gene TRBV14; tentative D call: TRBD1 (5 bases). Trimming stripped 2 bases from V and 2 bases from J, with 15 bases between. The V gene's germline CDR1 is SGHDN and CDR2 FVKESK. The CDR3 is 16 residues long. CDR3 bases: TGTGCCAGCAGCCAAATCGGGGGACTTCAAAACTATGGCTACACCTTC. The encoded protein is CASSQIGGLQNYGYTF.

The V and J genes are TRBV6-5 and TRBJ1-5; weak D call: TRBD1 (5 bases). Germline V gene data show CDR1 as MNHEY and CDR2 as SVGAGI. V was trimmed by 5 bases and J by 4 bases, leaving 15 bases between them. The CDR3 consists of 15 residues. This CDR3 reads CASSPQALVNQPQHF. In DNA form, the CDR3 reads TGTGCCAGCAGTCCACAGGCACTCGTTAATCAGCCCCAGCATTTT.

The chain has TRBV7-9 and TRBJ2-7, with 7 bases aligning to TRBD1. The germline gives CDR1 SEHNR, CDR2 FQNEAQ (reference sequence). J lost 7 bases, V lost 4 bases, and 13 bases had no gene match. The CDR3 covers 15 residues. The CDR3, as DNA: TGTGCCAGCAGCTGGACCACAGGGGCCCCGGGGGAGCAGTACTTC. It encodes CASSWTTGAPGEQYF. Supplemented by reference TRBV7-9 and TRBJ2-7, the full variable domain reads DTGVSQNPRHKITKRGQNVTFRCDPISEHNRLYWYRQTLGQGPEFLTYFQNEAQLEKSRLLSDRFSAERPKGSFSTLEIQRTEQGDSAMYLCASSWTTGAPGEQYFGPGTRLTVT.

The chain couples TRBV11-2 to TRBJ1-2; 7 positions match TRBD1. After removal of 5 bases from V and 3 bases from J, the junction contained 12 bases not matched to a gene. The CDR3 has 16 residues. Germline CDR1 is SGHAT and CDR2 is FQNNGV. CDR3 DNA: TGTGCCAGCAGCCAGCGACAGGGCGGATTTGACTATGGCTACACCTTC. The encoded protein is CASSQRQGGFDYGYTF.

The chain couples TRBV4-1 to TRBJ1-2; D is uncertain. With 1 base removed from V and 4 bases from J, the gap between germline ends came to 10 bases. The germline V gene encodes CDR1 MGHRA and CDR2 YSYEKL. The length of the CDR3 is 14 residues. The CDR3 DNA reads as TGCGCCAGCAGCCAAGCCGACAAGCCCTATGGCTACACCTTC. It is translated as CASSQADKPYGYTF.

The chain employs TRBV7-2 and TRBJ1-2, with 9 bases identical to TRBD1. Germline V gene lookup returns CDR1 SGHTA and CDR2 FQGNSA. The CDR3 covers 16 residues. Trimming took 6 bases from V and 1 from J; bases not matched to a gene: 9. The DNA for the CDR3 is TGTGCCAGCAGTTTCGGACAGGGGCATATTAACTATGGCTACACCTTC. The encoded protein is CASSFGQGHINYGYTF.

The chain uses TRBV6-2 or TRBV6-3 and TRBJ1-6, with a possible D match to TRBD1 (5 bases). Germline CDR1 reads MNHEY; CDR2 reads SVGEGT. The CDR3 is 12 residues long. Trimming pared 4 bases from V and 9 bases from J, leaving 7 bases between. In DNA form, the CDR3 reads TGTGCCAGCAGTTTAAGGGGTTCACCCCTCCACTTT. Translating it yields CASSLRGSPLHF.

The chain joins TRBV7-6 to TRBJ2-2; possibly TRBD1 for D (6 bases). The CDR3 has 18 amino acids. The germline V and J ends were trimmed by 2 bases and 3 bases, with 19 bases remaining between them. The germline V gene has CDR1 SGHVS and CDR2 FNYEAQ. DNA of the CDR3: TGTGCCAGCAGCTTATACGGGACACGGCACACGTACACCGGGGAGCTGTTTTTT. As protein: CASSLYGTRHTYTGELFF. The full variable domain, in which reference TRBV7-6 and TRBJ2-2 provide the parts outside the CDR3, is GAGVSQSPRYKVTKRGQDVALRCDPISGHVSLYWYRQALGQGPEFLTYFNYEAQQDKSGLPNDRFSAERPEGSISTLTIQRTEQRDSAMYRCASSLYGTRHTYTGELFFGEGSRLTVL.

This clone is a singleton in its sample. In nucleotides, the CDR3 is TGTGCCAGCAGCTTATACGGGGGAGGGGATGGCTACACCTTC. Translated: CASSLYGGGDGYTF. V usage is TRBV7-3 and J usage is TRBJ1-2; maybe TRBD1 (5 bases). V lost 2 bases and J 6 bases, leaving 13 bases between the germline ends. This CDR3 has 14 amino acids. Looked up from germline, CDR1 is SGHTA and CDR2 is FQGTGA. Using reference TRBV7-3 and TRBJ1-2 for the parts outside the CDR3, the full variable domain is GAGVSQTPSNKVTEKGKYVELRCDPISGHTALYWYRQSLGQGPEFLIYFQGTGAADDSGLPNDRFFAVRPEGSVSTLKIQRTERGDSAVYLCASSLYGGGDGYTFGSGTRLTVV.

The chain has TRBV7-8 and TRBJ1-3; a weak D match, TRBD1 (5 bases). Germline CDR1 and CDR2: SGHVS and FQNEAQ. CDR3 length: 16 amino acids. Trimming took 1 base from V and 1 from J, leaving 11 bases between them. The CDR3 is CASSLGSGFSGNTIYF. The CDR3 coding sequence is TGTGCCAGCAGCTTAGGCTCAGGGTTTTCTGGAAACACCATATATTTT.

J is TRBJ2-2 and V is TRBV7-2; D unclear. This CDR3 spans 16 amino acids. The V gene's germline CDR1 is SGHTA and CDR2 FQGNSA. V gave up 5 bases and J gave up 2 bases, with 15 bases separating them. The CDR3 loop reads CASSPNSRSNTGELFF. For the CDR3, the DNA is TGTGCCAGCAGCCCCAACTCCCGGTCAAACACCGGGGAGCTGTTTTTT.

About this clone: Within the sample, other DNA sequences also encode this same CDR3. The chain links TRBV5-6 to TRBJ1-2, with TRBD1 matching 7 bases. Germline CDR1 and CDR2: SGHDT and YYEEEE. Trimming at V came to 0 bases and at J to 4 bases, leaving 3 bases not matched to a gene. This CDR3 is built from 14 residues. CDR3 in DNA: TGTGCCAGCAGCTTGGGAGACAGGGCCTATGGCTACACCTTC. Residues: CASSLGDRAYGYTF.

This clone has a handful of counts. The chain has TRBV4-1 and TRBJ1-1, with D perhaps TRBD1 (5 bases). V dropped 1 base and J dropped 7 bases, with 7 bases sitting between them. The CDR3 totals 12 residues. CDR1 MGHRA and CDR2 YSYEKL come from the germline V gene. The CDR3 sequence is CASSQAGFEAFF. In DNA form, the CDR3 reads TGCGCCAGCAGCCAAGCAGGGTTTGAAGCTTTCTTT.

The V and J genes are TRBV5-6 and TRBJ1-4; 10 bases are a match to TRBD1. This CDR3 spans 17 amino acids. Per germline, CDR1 SGHDT and CDR2 YYEEEE. V gave up 2 bases and J gave up 7 bases; unmatched junction bases: 11. The CDR3 sequence is CASSFGGQGIIVEKLFF. The CDR3 DNA sequence: TGTGCCAGCAGCTTTGGGGGACAGGGGATCATCGTTGAAAAACTGTTTTTT.

The J gene is TRBJ1-5, the V gene TRBV28, with a weak D call TRBD1 (6 bases). The CDR3 runs to 14 residues. Germline V gene data show CDR1 as MDHEN and CDR2 as SYDVKM. V was pared by 5 bases and J by 5 bases, with 13 bases between. The CDR3 sequence: CASSVYREDQPQHF. CDR3 coding DNA: TGTGCCAGCAGTGTTTACAGGGAAGATCAGCCCCAGCATTTT.

V usage is TRBV6-2 or TRBV6-3 and J usage is TRBJ1-2, with 9 nucleotides matching TRBD1. CDR3 length: 16 amino acids. Losses at the gene ends were 6 bases for V and 6 bases for J; bases not matched to a gene: 14. The germline V gene encodes CDR1 MNHEY and CDR2 SVGEGT. The CDR3 sequence is CASSLFGGQGGDGYTF. In nucleotides, the CDR3 is TGTGCCAGCAGCTTATTCGGGGGACAGGGAGGTGATGGCTACACCTTC.

J is TRBJ2-5 and V is TRBV5-4; 7 bases match TRBD2. Germline values: CDR1 SGHNT, CDR2 YYREEE (reference sequence). CDR3 length equals 14 residues. Unmatched junction bases numbered 3, after V lost 3 bases and J lost 1 base. CDR3 DNA sequence: TGTGCCAGCAGCTGGAAGCGGGGCCAAGAGACCCAGTACTTC. Encoded protein: CASSWKRGQETQYF.

The chain carries TRBV6-1 and TRBJ2-3, with TRBD2 identical over 9 bases. From germline, CDR1 is MNHNS and CDR2 SASEGT. V was clipped by 4 bases and J by 4 bases; unmatched bases: 9. The CDR3 is made up of 16 amino acids. CDR3 nucleotides: TGTGCCAGCAGTGCCTGGGGCGGGGGGGGCCCAGATACGCAGTATTTT. Its protein is CASSAWGGGGPDTQYF.

The V and J genes are TRBV5-1 and TRBJ2-5, with D maybe TRBD1 (8 bases). V shed 0 bases and J shed 5 bases, with 14 bases lying between them. Per germline, CDR1 SGHRS and CDR2 YFSETQ. This CDR3 has 15 residues. The CDR3 region is CASSLGRGREETQYF. The CDR3 bases are TGCGCCAGCAGCTTGGGCAGGGGGCGGGAGGAGACCCAGTACTTC.

The chain carries TRBV3-1 (or the pseudogene TRBV3-2) and TRBJ1-2; TRBD1 aligns across 7 bases. V was clipped by 1 base and J by 4 bases; unmatched bases: 3. CDR1 is LGHDT and CDR2 is YNNKEL in the germline V gene (reference sequence). The CDR3 has 14 amino acids. The CDR3 sequence: CASSQGQGSYGYTF. The CDR3 DNA reads as TGTGCCAGCAGCCAAGGACAGGGATCCTATGGCTACACCTTC.

J is TRBJ1-1 and V is TRBV6-5, with a tentative D call TRBD1 (5 bases). CDR1 is MNHEY, CDR2 SVGAGI, per germline. Trimming shortened V by 7 bases and J by 4 bases, and 19 bases separated the two germline ends. The CDR3 runs 15 residues. The CDR3 spells CASNFIRAGRTEAFF. CDR3 coding DNA: TGTGCCAGCAATTTCATCCGGGCAGGGCGCACTGAAGCTTTCTTT.

Details on this clone: The junction departs from germline at one end; a sequencing error may be responsible. This rearrangement joins TRBV29-1 to TRBJ1-4; 9 bases map to TRBD1. Germline V gives CDR1 SQVTM, CDR2 ANQGSEA. The CDR3 extends over 12 amino acids. The CDR3 DNA reads as TGCAGCGTGGACAGGGGCAATGGAAAACTGTTTTTT. The encoded protein is CSVDRGNGKLFF.

The chain uses TRBV19 and TRBJ2-7; D is ambiguous. V was pared by 5 bases and J by 2 bases, with 13 bases between. Germline CDR1 reads LNHDA; CDR2 reads SQIVND (reference sequence). The CDR3 loop spans 14 amino acids. CDR3 amino acids: CASSVMTSAYEQYF. In nucleotides, the CDR3 is TGTGCCAGTAGTGTTATGACTTCGGCCTACGAGCAGTACTTC.

In DNA, the CDR3 is TGTGCCAGCAGCGCTCGAAGCGGGAGTAACAATGAGCAGTTCTTC. Translated, it gives CASSARSGSNNEQFF. This sequence joins TRBV9 and TRBJ2-1, with 8 positions matching TRBD2. V lost 3 bases, J lost 5 bases, and 7 bases stayed unmatched. Germline CDR1 and CDR2: SGDLS and YYNGEE. CDR3 length equals 15 residues.

V and J are TRBV6-5 and TRBJ1-1; D remains unclear. Per the germline V gene, CDR1 is MNHEY and CDR2 is SVGAGI. Trimming removed 6 bases at V and 1 base at J, with 6 bases between. This CDR3 is 12 amino acids long. The CDR3 sequence is CASRSKNTEAFF. The CDR3 nucleotides are TGTGCCAGCAGGTCCAAGAACACTGAAGCTTTCTTT.

The chain carries TRBV5-1 and TRBJ1-6; D may be TRBD1 (5 bases). The V gene lost 1 base and the J gene lost 9 bases, with 14 bases spanning the gap. CDR3 length: 15 residues. Germline CDR1 SGHRS, CDR2 YFSETQ. CDR3 nucleotides: TGCGCCAGCAGCTTGACAGGTCTGGAGCGTTCACCCCTCCACTTT. Its protein product is CASSLTGLERSPLHF.

This clone has only a few counts. Additional DNA sequences in this sample encode the identical CDR3. The rearrangement links TRBV27 to TRBJ1-2; 7 bases map to TRBD1. The V and J ends lost 2 bases and 2 bases, in that order; junction bases with no gene match: 2. CDR1 and CDR2 (germline): MNHEY, SMNVEV (reference sequence). This CDR3 comprises 14 residues. CDR3 sequence reads: CASSLDRANYGYTF. The DNA of the CDR3 is TGTGCCAGCAGTTTAGACAGGGCAAACTATGGCTACACCTTC.

CDR3 sequence reads: CASSPGTGGNSPLHF. CDR3 nucleotides: TGTGCCAGCAGCCCCGGGACAGGGGGTAATTCACCCCTCCACTTT. The rearrangement joins TRBV4-2 to TRBJ1-6; TRBD1 matches at 11 bases. This CDR3 has 15 amino acids. Germline values: CDR1 LGHNA, CDR2 YNFKEQ. V was pared by 4 bases and J by 6 bases, with 2 bases of the junction left unmatched.

The gene calls are TRBV6-5 and TRBJ1-6; TRBD1 might be the D (6 bases). The germline V and J ends were trimmed by 2 bases and 5 bases, with 10 bases remaining between them. The CDR3 consists of 15 residues. Germline V gives CDR1 MNHEY, CDR2 SVGAGI. The CDR3 is CASSYGGTDNSPLHF. CDR3 bases: TGTGCCAGCAGTTACGGGGGCACGGATAATTCACCCCTCCACTTT.

This chain links TRBV28 with TRBJ2-3; D unclear. There are 15 residues in the CDR3. CDR1 is MDHEN and CDR2 is SYDVKM in the germline V gene. V shed 5 bases and J shed 0 bases, with 12 bases lying between them. The CDR3 here is CASSPWAASTDTQYF. The DNA of the CDR3 is TGTGCCAGCAGTCCATGGGCAGCTAGCACAGATACGCAGTATTTT.

V gene TRBV30 combines with J gene TRBJ1-4, with TRBD1 as a possible D gene (5 bases). V was trimmed by 1 base and J by 8 bases, leaving 8 bases between them. This CDR3 comprises 12 residues. Germline V lookup: CDR1 GTSNPN, CDR2 SVGIG (reference sequence). CDR3 loop: CAWSEGVEKLFF. The CDR3 nucleotides read TGTGCCTGGAGTGAAGGGGTCGAAAAACTGTTTTTT.